The sequence of this TCR beta chain was determined in a study of post-analysis software for immune sequencing data. Study-level information: There were relapsing-remitting, secondary progressive and progressive-relapsing multiple sclerosis among the disease courses included.

Germline loops: CDR1 SGHRS, CDR2 YFSETQ. V trimming: 0 bases; J trimming: 4 bases; junction bases outside the gene matches: 2. This CDR3 contains 14 residues. With regard to this clonotype: Its antigen is still unknown.

Incorporated into the TCR beta cDNA libraries were unique molecular identifiers, which served to reduce PCR and sequencing biases. T cells, about 0.9 to 10 million of them, yielded some 510,000 cDNA molecules. TCRdb reanalysed the PCR reads using MiXCR and keeps one entry per CDR3 protein. The sample consists of 550,000 to 700,000 distinct CDR3 sequences, about 40% of them appearing once. Points from the study as a whole: With TRBV5-6, TRBV5-1 and TRBV20-1 included, about five TRBV segments were more frequent in patients than in controls. F measure grouped same-batch samples tightly together.

V is TRBV5-1 and J is TRBJ1-1; 8 bases align to TRBD1. The sequencing input was blood. The TCR originated in a girl under 18 with multiple sclerosis. The CDR3 sequence: CASSLDDRGTEAFF. The CDR3 nucleotides read TGCGCCAGCAGCTTGGATGACAGGGGCACTGAAGCTTTCTTT.